The 8 T cell receptor beta chains below all came from one sample that was sequenced in a study of T cells in Graves' hyperthyroidism and ophthalmopathy (dated by TCRdb to between 2017 and 2020). The library was made by multiplex PCR. The sample was run on an Illumina HiSeq 2000. The TCR beta CDR3 regions were amplified from the RNA transcripts. For the first round of RT-PCR on the TCR CDR3, the HTBI primer set was used together with the Qiagen OneStep RT-PCR kit. The public reads were reprocessed in TCRdb via fastp at Q25 and MiXCR, keeping in-frame beta chains. Merged by CDR3 protein, the rows form single entries marked with the most common genes and DNA. Present in this sample are around 300,000 distinct CDR3 sequences, approximately 13% of which were seen just once. Approximately 7.9% of the sample belongs to the ten largest clones. Sample: blood. The receptors come from a woman aged 40 to 50 with Graves' hyperthyroidism.

This clonotype has more than one count but fewer than ten. The rearrangement uses TRBV6-1 and TRBJ1-5, with unresolved D. V lost 0 bases, J lost 2 bases, and 11 bases lay in between. In germline, CDR1 is MNHNS, CDR2 SASEGT. The CDR3 has 16 residues. CDR3 bases: TGTGCCAGCAGTGAAGCAGCAGGCACGGGCAATCAGCCCCAGCATTTT. This gives the protein CASSEAAGTGNQPQHF.

This clonotype came up many times. This chain links TRBV28 with TRBJ1-5; 9 bases map to TRBD1. CDR1 MDHEN and CDR2 SYDVKM come from the germline V gene. The CDR3 loop spans 14 amino acids. V gave up 5 bases and J gave up 5 bases; unmatched junction bases: 4. Written as DNA, the CDR3 is TGTGCCAGCAGTAGACAGGGGGGCGATCAGCCCCAGCATTTT. Encoded protein: CASSRQGGDQPQHF.

This clonotype was counted at least ten times. The chain has TRBV11-3 and TRBJ1-2; D perhaps matches TRBD1 (6 bases). The V end was cut by 0 bases, the J end by 7 bases, with 6 bases between. The germline V gene has CDR1 SGHNT and CDR2 YENEEA. The CDR3 extends over 12 amino acids. The CDR3 sequence is CASSLEGAGYTF. The CDR3 nucleotides are TGTGCCAGCAGCTTAGAGGGGGCTGGCTACACCTTC.

This clonotype was picked up a small number of times. The chain combines TRBV18 with TRBJ2-7; TRBD1 is a possible D gene (7 bases). Trimming removed 1 base at V and 2 bases at J, with 12 bases between. Germline CDR1 KGHSH, CDR2 LQKENI. The CDR3 has 15 residues. The CDR3: CASSPLGGGTYEQYF. The DNA of the CDR3 is TGTGCCAGCTCACCACTTGGAGGGGGCACCTACGAGCAGTACTTC.

The V call is TRBV4-1, the J call TRBJ1-3; TRBD1 is a possible D gene (5 bases). Germline V gene sequence: CDR1 MGHRA, CDR2 YSYEKL. The CDR3 sequence is 15 residues long. V was cut by 4 bases and J by 8 bases, with 18 bases left in between. The chain's CDR3 is CASSLQQDPRDTIYF. The DNA for the CDR3 is TGCGCCAGCAGCCTCCAACAGGACCCGCGGGACACCATATATTTT.

This clonotype was picked up many times. The chain combines TRBV29-1 with TRBJ2-1, with D tentatively TRBD1 (7 bases). Germline V gene lookup returns CDR1 SQVTM and CDR2 ANQGSEA. V was trimmed by 5 bases and J by 5 bases, leaving 16 bases between them. The CDR3 totals 14 residues. The CDR3 sequence is CSVRRQGGDNEQFF. CDR3 DNA sequence: TGCAGCGTTCGACGACAGGGAGGTGACAATGAGCAGTTCTTC.

This clonotype was recorded a few times. The rearrangement uses TRBV7-9 and TRBJ1-1; D perhaps matches TRBD1 (5 bases). The V end lost 5 bases, the J end lost 1 base, and 14 bases lay between the germline ends. Germline CDR1 reads SEHNR; CDR2 reads FQNEAQ (reference sequence). The CDR3 is 15 amino acids. The CDR3 nucleotides are TGTGCCAGCAGCCTCCGACGGGGGGAGAACACTGAAGCTTTCTTT. Its protein is CASSLRRGENTEAFF.

The chain links TRBV5-5 to TRBJ1-1; possibly TRBD1 for D (6 bases). The V end was cut by 1 base, the J end by 1 base, with 17 bases between. The V gene's germline CDR1 is SGHKS and CDR2 YYEKEE (reference sequence). The CDR3 spans 17 residues. The CDR3 loop is CASSLNPTGAKNTEAFF. Written as DNA, the CDR3 is TGTGCCAGCAGCTTGAATCCCACGGGGGCTAAGAACACTGAAGCTTTCTTT.